The TCR beta chain under discussion was sequenced for a study of neurological immune-mediated disorders. TCRdb independently ran MiXCR on the 5' RACE reads; one entry per CDR3 protein. The data contain tens of thousands of distinct CDR3 sequences, less than 5.5% of them singletons. Unsorted libraries came from 2 million PBMCs stored at -80 °C. This clonotype was recorded many times. The CDR3 has 16 amino acids. Looked up from germline, CDR1 is MNHEY and CDR2 is SVGAGI. V lost 6 bases, J lost 3 bases, and 12 bases stayed unmatched. The genes are TRBV6-5 and TRBJ2-3; 7 bases fit TRBD1. The sequenced material came from PBMCs. The clonotype comes from a man aged 25-40 years with multiple sclerosis. This CDR3 reads CASRKRQGWGTDTQYF. The CDR3, as DNA: TGTGCCAGCAGGAAGCGACAGGGTTGGGGAACAGATACGCAGTATTTT.